The T cell receptor (beta chain) described here comes from a study of T-cell memory formation after mild COVID-19. The study, taken as a whole, reports: Cross-reactive memory appears to have joined, as suggested by some responding clones showing up in pre-infection memory.

MiXCR, run by TCRdb on the 5' RACE reads, gives a single entry per CDR3 protein. The data show 300,000 to 400,000 distinct CDR3 sequences, under 30% seen once. Germline assignment: CDR1 SGHDT and CDR2 YYEEEE. Trimming removed 4 bases from V and 2 bases from J, with 10 bases in between. This CDR3 region has 14 residues. This clonotype has a count of ten or more. Its antigen remains unknown. The chain links TRBV5-6 to TRBJ2-1, with D maybe TRBD1 (5 bases). Input material: PBMCs or a T cell subset sorted from them (not recorded which). The TCR sequence derives from an adult woman who had mild COVID-19 (a few samples of this study predate the infection). Cell type and time point are not known. The CDR3 nucleotides are TGTGCCAGCAGCCCTGTAGGGGCCTACAATGAGCAGTTCTTC. This codes for CASSPVGAYNEQFF.